These 26 T cell receptor beta chains share one sample of origin, sequenced in a study of T cell changes during pregnancy in multiple sclerosis. Sequencing used immunoSEQ multiplex PCR; TCRdb keeps in-frame clones, though not all of them. The sample holds about 92,000 clones; 92% are singletons and the top ten take roughly 2.7%. The material sequenced was peripheral blood, taken in the first trimester of pregnancy. The source is a female donor with multiple sclerosis, enrolled in a pregnancy study.

This chain connects TRBV27 to TRBJ2-3; tentative D call: TRBD1 (6 bases). The CDR3 has 15 residues. Germline V gene data show CDR1 as MNHEY and CDR2 as SMNVEV (reference sequence). Trimming removed 5 bases at V and 0 bases at J, with 12 bases between. The CDR3: CASSHGQMSTDTQYF. CDR3 nucleotide sequence: TGTGCCAGCAGTCACGGACAGATGAGCACAGATACGCAGTATTTT.

This chain links TRBV28 with TRBJ2-7, with 7 bases that match TRBD2. Germline-derived CDR1 and CDR2 are MDHEN and SYDVKM. The CDR3 extends over 16 amino acids. Losses at the gene ends were 1 base for V and 2 bases for J; bases not matched to a gene: 8. CDR3 sequence reads: CASSLSGGSVTYEQYF. The CDR3 DNA follows: TGTGCCAGCAGTTTATCTGGCGGGAGCGTCACCTACGAGCAGTACTTC.

CDR3 sequence (DNA): TGTGCCAGCAGCTTAGCGGGAGTTGGCACAGATACGCAGTATTTT. Protein: CASSLAGVGTDTQYF. The rearrangement uses TRBV7-8 and TRBJ2-3, with D possibly being TRBD2 (5 bases). The CDR3 is made up of 15 amino acids. Trimming took off 0 bases at V and 1 base at J, with 8 bases between the two ends. CDR1 SGHVS and CDR2 FQNEAQ come from the germline V gene. The full variable domain, in which reference TRBV7-8 and TRBJ2-3 provide the parts outside the CDR3, is GAGVSQSPRYKVAKRGQDVALRCDPISGHVSLFWYQQALGQGPEFLTYFQNEAQLDKSGLPSDRFFAERPEGSVSTLKIQRTQQEDSAVYLCASSLAGVGTDTQYFGPGTRLTVL.

The chain couples TRBV5-1 to TRBJ2-7, with TRBD1 matching over 7 bases. With V trimmed by 2 bases and J by 2 bases, 10 bases remained unmatched. CDR1 and CDR2 from the germline V gene are SGHRS and YFSETQ. This CDR3 region has 16 residues. The DNA for the CDR3 is TGCGCCAGCAGCTTAGGGCAGGGGGTCTTAACCTACGAGCAGTACTTC. Its protein product is CASSLGQGVLTYEQYF.

This chain joins TRBV27 and TRBJ1-1; TRBD1 matches 7 bases. Germline CDR1 and CDR2: MNHEY and SMNVEV (reference sequence). The CDR3 covers 15 residues. With V trimmed by 0 bases and J by 5 bases, 6 bases remained unmatched. CDR3 amino acids: CASSLSRQGETEAFF. The DNA of the CDR3 is TGTGCCAGCAGTTTATCCCGACAGGGTGAAACTGAAGCTTTCTTT.

V is TRBV6-1 and J is TRBJ2-5, with 7 bases identical to TRBD1. The CDR3 is made up of 15 amino acids. In germline, CDR1 is MNHNS, CDR2 SASEGT. Trimming removed 6 bases from V and 7 bases from J; junction bases left unmatched: 14. CDR3 nucleotides: TGTGCCAGCAGCGCCCAGAGGACAGGATCAGGGACCCAGTACTTC. As protein: CASSAQRTGSGTQYF.

The V call is TRBV5-1, the J call TRBJ1-4; D not resolved. This CDR3 is 14 amino acids long. Germline V lookup: CDR1 SGHRS, CDR2 YFSETQ. The germline V and J ends were trimmed by 0 bases and 8 bases, with 11 bases remaining between them. The CDR3 sequence is CASSLGGPGEKLFF. CDR3 nucleotide sequence: TGCGCCAGCAGCTTGGGAGGGCCCGGGGAAAAACTGTTTTTT.

The chain has TRBV10-3 and TRBJ2-1; tentatively, D is TRBD2 (6 bases). Germline V gives CDR1 ENHRY, CDR2 SYGVKD. V lost 0 bases and J lost 7, with 10 bases in between. The CDR3 spans 14 residues. CDR3 in DNA: TGTGCCATCAGTGAGTCTCGACTAGGAAATGAGCAGTTCTTC. As protein: CAISESRLGNEQFF.

This chain joins TRBV5-4 and TRBJ1-1, with D tentatively TRBD1 (5 bases). V shed 4 bases and J shed 6 bases, with 19 bases lying between them. CDR1 SGHNT and CDR2 YYREEE come from the germline V gene (reference sequence). The CDR3 has 15 amino acids. CDR3 in DNA: TGTGCCAGCAGCCAAATCCCTGCAGGGAAACCTGAAGCTTTCTTT. Residues: CASSQIPAGKPEAFF.

Worth noting for this clone: This CDR3 is also generated by other DNA sequences in the sample. This chain joins TRBV5-1 and TRBJ2-5; D call uncertain. Germline V CDR1 and CDR2: SGHRS, YFSETQ. This CDR3 spans 12 amino acids. Deletions cut 0 bases from V and 5 bases from J, with 5 bases between. The CDR3 sequence: CASSLASETQYF. In DNA form, the CDR3 reads TGCGCCAGCAGCTTGGCCAGTGAGACCCAGTACTTC.

The chain combines TRBV19 with TRBJ1-5; 7 nucleotides line up with TRBD1. The V gene end was trimmed by 9 bases and the J gene end by 4 bases; junction bases not matched to a gene: 9. Germline V CDR1 and CDR2: LNHDA, SQIVND (reference sequence). This CDR3 has 14 amino acids. The CDR3 DNA sequence: TGTGCCAGCCAACCGGGACAGTCTAATCAGCCCCAGCATTTT. Its protein is CASQPGQSNQPQHF. Full variable domain (missing parts from reference TRBV19 and TRBJ1-5): DGGITQSPKYLFRKEGQNVTLSCEQNLNHDAMYWYRQDPGQGLRLIYYSQIVNDFQKGDIAEGYSVSREKKESFPLTVTSAQKNPTAFYLCASQPGQSNQPQHFGDGTRLSIL.

CDR3 loop: CASSLTSGDITGELFF. Written as DNA, the CDR3 is TGTGCCAGCAGCTTGACTAGCGGGGACATTACCGGGGAGCTGTTTTTT. This chain links TRBV5-5 with TRBJ2-2; 10 bases fit TRBD2. CDR1 is SGHKS, CDR2 YYEKEE, per germline (reference sequence). CDR3 length equals 16 residues. V trimming: 1 base; J trimming: 5 bases; junction bases outside the gene matches: 5.

The chain uses TRBV28 and TRBJ2-3; 13 bases are a match to TRBD2. Trimming took 6 bases from V and 3 from J; bases not matched to a gene: 9. Germline V gives CDR1 MDHEN, CDR2 SYDVKM. The CDR3 extends over 17 amino acids. Here the CDR3 DNA reads TGTGCCAGCAGCCCCCTCACTAGCGGGAGGGGAACAGATACGCAGTATTTT. Amino acids: CASSPLTSGRGTDTQYF.

This chain uses TRBV15 with TRBJ2-1; possible D gene TRBD2, 6 bases. Germline V CDR1 and CDR2: LNHNV, YYDKDF (reference sequence). The CDR3 is 11 residues long. V lost 11 bases to trimming and J lost 4 bases, with 9 bases between them. The CDR3 coding sequence is TGTGCCGGAGGGAATTACAATGAGCAGTTCTTC. It specifies CAGGNYNEQFF.

A single count supports this clone. The V call is TRBV29-1, the J call TRBJ2-3; D unclear. The CDR3 contains 14 residues. Trimming removed 3 bases at V and 0 bases at J, with 10 bases between. Per germline, CDR1 SQVTM and CDR2 ANQGSEA. The CDR3 loop reads CSVDNGPSTDTQYF. The CDR3 DNA sequence: TGCAGCGTTGATAATGGCCCTAGCACAGATACGCAGTATTTT.

The J gene is TRBJ2-2, the V gene TRBV6-5, with 7 positions matching TRBD2. The CDR3 spans 14 residues. Germline-derived CDR1 and CDR2 are MNHEY and SVGAGI. V lost 8 bases, J lost 1 base, and 4 bases stayed unmatched. In DNA, the CDR3 is TGTGCCAGCCGTCGGGAGGTGAACACCGGGGAGCTGTTTTTT. Translating it yields CASRREVNTGELFF.

The V gene is TRBV5-6, the J gene TRBJ2-1, with 12 positions matching TRBD2. Trimming cost V 2 bases and J 0 bases; bases outside gene matches: 6. Looked up from germline, CDR1 is SGHDT and CDR2 is YYEEEE. The CDR3 has 18 residues. CDR3 bases: TGTGCCAGCAGCTTTGGACTAGCGGGAAAGAGCTCCTACAATGAGCAGTTCTTC. Amino acid sequence: CASSFGLAGKSSYNEQFF.

The chain uses TRBV7-2 and TRBJ2-7, with 11 bases matching TRBD2. The CDR3 runs 14 residues. CDR1 and CDR2 from the germline V gene are SGHTA and FQGNSA. The V gene end was trimmed by 2 bases and the J gene end by 4 bases; junction bases not matched to a gene: 1. The DNA for the CDR3 is TGTGCCAGCAGCTTACGACTAGCGGGGTACGAGCAGTACTTC. This gives the protein CASSLRLAGYEQYF. Drawing the rest from reference TRBV7-2 and TRBJ2-7, the complete variable domain is GAGVSQSPSNKVTEKGKDVELRCDPISGHTALYWYRQSLGQGLEFLIYFQGNSAPDKSGLPSDRFSAERTGGSVSTLTIQRTQQEDSAVYLCASSLRLAGYEQYFGPGTRLTVT.

CDR3 sequence reads: CASSLSRQGGYEQYF. The CDR3 DNA is TGTGCCAGCAGCTTATCCAGACAGGGGGGCTACGAGCAGTACTTC. V gene TRBV7-2 combines with J gene TRBJ2-7; TRBD1 aligns across 9 bases. V lost 2 bases and J lost 3; bases outside the gene matches: 5. Germline loops: CDR1 SGHTA, CDR2 FQGNSA. The CDR3 runs 15 residues.

The V call is TRBV5-1, the J call TRBJ2-7; 8 positions agree with TRBD2. CDR1 SGHRS and CDR2 YFSETQ come from the germline V gene. V was clipped by 4 bases and J by 3 bases; unmatched bases: 9. The CDR3 sequence is 15 residues long. This chain's CDR3 is CASSPDSGTGYEQYF. The CDR3 DNA reads as TGCGCCAGCAGCCCCGATAGCGGGACCGGCTACGAGCAGTACTTC.

The table lists this clone with a count of one. The CDR3 DNA reads as TGCGCCAGCAGCCAAGGGTGGGGGCTAGGCACAGATACGCAGTATTTT. Translated, it gives CASSQGWGLGTDTQYF. This chain uses TRBV4-1 with TRBJ2-3, with D possibly matching TRBD1 (6 bases). V gave up 1 base and J gave up 1 base, with 12 bases separating them. Germline V CDR1 and CDR2: MGHRA, YSYEKL. The CDR3 loop spans 16 amino acids.

The genes are TRBV6-5 and TRBJ2-1, with TRBD2 identical over 11 bases. V trimming: 6 bases; J trimming: 2 bases; junction bases outside the gene matches: 3. Per the germline V gene, CDR1 is MNHEY and CDR2 is SVGAGI. This CDR3 has 15 residues. This chain's CDR3 is CASSWGLAAYNEQFF. CDR3 sequence (DNA): TGTGCCAGCAGCTGGGGACTAGCGGCCTACAATGAGCAGTTCTTC.

The chain recombines TRBV28 with TRBJ2-7; 10 nucleotides match TRBD2. The trim removed 4 bases at V and 3 bases at J, leaving 6 bases unmatched. Germline loops: CDR1 MDHEN, CDR2 SYDVKM. The CDR3 spans 15 residues. CDR3 protein: CASSYRLAGLYEQYF. CDR3 DNA: TGTGCCAGCAGTTATAGACTAGCGGGCCTCTACGAGCAGTACTTC.

J is TRBJ1-5 and V is TRBV6-6; D call uncertain. V was pared by 8 bases and J by 11 bases, with 16 bases between. The length of the CDR3 is 12 residues. The germline V gene has CDR1 MNHNY and CDR2 SVGAGI (reference sequence). The CDR3 is CASGPTDHSQHF. In DNA form, the CDR3 reads TGTGCCAGCGGGCCGACCGATCATTCCCAGCATTTT.

This chain connects TRBV5-8 to TRBJ1-5; no clear D gene. Germline-derived CDR1 and CDR2 are SGHTS and YDEGEE. This CDR3 is built from 15 residues. Trimming removed 0 bases from V and 5 bases from J, with 12 bases in between. CDR3 sequence (DNA): TGTGCCAGCAGCTTGGTGGATATTCGGGATCAGCCCCAGCATTTT. Translating gives CASSLVDIRDQPQHF. The full variable domain, its missing parts supplied by reference TRBV5-8 and TRBJ1-5, is EAGVTQSPTHLIKTRGQQATLRCSPISGHTSVYWYQQALGLGLQFLLWYDEGEERNRGNFPPRFSGRQFPNYSSELNVNALELEDSALYLCASSLVDIRDQPQHFGDGTRLSIL.

The chain is built from TRBV7-2 and TRBJ2-1, with D tentatively TRBD2 (5 bases). Trimming took off 8 bases at V and 4 bases at J, with 6 bases between the two ends. Germline CDR1 reads SGHTA; CDR2 reads FQGNSA. CDR3 length: 11 residues. CDR3 sequence: CASGLYNEQFF. CDR3 nucleotide sequence: TGTGCCAGCGGACTGTACAATGAGCAGTTCTTC.